The source of this T cell receptor (beta chain) is a study of shared clonotypes between healthy human individuals. In the study overall: Donors, aged 18 to 49, were a couple of women and three men.

Comments on this clone: Its antigen remains unknown. Other DNA sequences of this sample code for an identical CDR3.

Study-wide results and caveats: Only blood underwent sampling, and tissue repertoires likely differ.

Germline lookup yields CDR1 SGHAT and CDR2 FQNNGV. Trimming took off 1 base at V and 8 bases at J, with 5 bases between the two ends. The CDR3 is 12 amino acids. A CD45RA+ naive subset and a CD45RA-negative memory subset were split from CD4+ cells. The data were produced by immunoSEQ multiplex PCR, yet TCRdb's version contains in-frame clones alone and is incomplete. This sample has roughly 1.4 million clones, with around 98.5% found just once. The rearrangement links TRBV11-2 to TRBJ2-2; D ambiguous. This sequence originates from a man aged 30 to 45 in good health. The sample consisted of naive CD4+ T cells sorted from blood. This sample's subset: CD45RA+ positively selected. The CDR3 nucleotides are TGTGCCAGCAGCTTAGGCGCGGGGGAGCTGTTTTTT. Translated: CASSLGAGELFF. Filled out from reference TRBV11-2 and TRBJ2-2, the complete variable domain reads EAGVAQSPRYKIIEKRQSVAFWCNPISGHATLYWYQQILGQGPKLLIQFQNNGVVDDSQLPKDRFSAERLKGVDSTLKIQPAKLEDSAVYLCASSLGAGELFFGEGSRLTVL.